Presented here are 18 T cell receptor beta chains from one specimen sequenced in a study of blood T cell repertoires in COVID-19. The assay was immunoSEQ multiplex PCR, and TCRdb's table has in-frame clones only and misses some. The repertoire holds 250,000 or so clones, with 70% to 90% as singletons. Source material: PBMCs or T cells enriched from blood (not recorded which). The receptors were gathered from a woman in her forties or fifties who had been exposed to COVID-19.

This clone was seen a single time. The rearrangement links TRBV19 to TRBJ2-1; D gene uncertain. Trimming cost V 6 bases and J 10 bases, with 16 bases left between them. From germline, CDR1 is LNHDA and CDR2 SQIVND (reference sequence). The CDR3 loop spans 13 amino acids. DNA of the CDR3: TGTGCCAGTAGCTACGGCGGCCTAAGGGAGCAGTTCTTC. This sequence encodes CASSYGGLREQFF. The full variable domain, with the rest looked up from reference TRBV19 and TRBJ2-1, is DGGITQSPKYLFRKEGQNVTLSCEQNLNHDAMYWYRQDPGQGLRLIYYSQIVNDFQKGDIAEGYSVSREKKESFPLTVTSAQKNPTAFYLCASSYGGLREQFFGPGTRLTVL.

This clone was seen once. The chain combines TRBV6-5 with TRBJ2-1; D is uncertain. Trimming removed 7 bases at V and 1 base at J, with 5 bases between. The CDR3 spans 12 residues. From germline, CDR1 is MNHEY and CDR2 SVGAGI. The CDR3 DNA reads TGTGCCAGCACCCTATCCTACAATGAGCAGTTCTTC. Amino acid sequence: CASTLSYNEQFF.

This clone was seen a handful of times. The chain employs TRBV28 and TRBJ1-2, with 7 positions matching TRBD1. The CDR3 extends over 14 amino acids. J gave up 4 bases and V 6 bases, and 8 bases lay outside the gene matches. Germline loops: CDR1 MDHEN, CDR2 SYDVKM. For the CDR3, the DNA is TGTGCCAGCAGCCTCCACAGGGGTCTCTATGGCTACACCTTC. Translation: CASSLHRGLYGYTF.

This clone was counted a single time. This chain links TRBV15 with TRBJ1-5; D possibly corresponds to TRBD1 (6 bases). This CDR3 is built from 16 residues. Trimming took off 4 bases at V and 1 base at J, with 14 bases between the two ends. CDR1 and CDR2 from the germline V gene are LNHNV and YYDKDF (reference sequence). CDR3 sequence (DNA): TGTGCCACCAGCATGGACAGTCCTTCAAGCAATCAGCCCCAGCATTTT. Its translation is CATSMDSPSSNQPQHF. The variable domain in full, with the rest retrieved from reference TRBV15 and TRBJ1-5, is DAMVIQNPRYQVTQFGKPVTLSCSQTLNHNVMYWYQQKSSQAPKLLFHYYDKDFNNEADTPDNFQSRRPNTSFCFLDIRSPGLGDTAMYLCATSMDSPSSNQPQHFGDGTRLSIL.

This rearrangement joins TRBV18 to TRBJ2-1, with 7 bases lining up with TRBD2. Germline loops: CDR1 KGHSH, CDR2 LQKENI. The CDR3 extends over 16 amino acids. The V and J ends lost 4 bases and 3 bases, in that order; junction bases with no gene match: 9. The CDR3 region has the DNA TGTGCCAGCTCACAGCCCGGGACTACGGACTACAATGAGCAGTTCTTC. This codes for CASSQPGTTDYNEQFF.

The genes are TRBV3-1 (or the pseudogene TRBV3-2) and TRBJ2-2, with 10 positions matching TRBD2. The CDR3 runs to 16 residues. Germline CDR1 is LGHDT and CDR2 is YNNKEL (reference sequence). The V gene end was trimmed by 2 bases and the J gene end by 5 bases; junction bases not matched to a gene: 5. This CDR3 is CASSQRSLAGTGELFF. The CDR3 region has the DNA TGTGCCAGCAGCCAACGGTCACTAGCGGGGACCGGGGAGCTGTTTTTT.

The chain joins TRBV7-9 to TRBJ1-2; TRBD1 agrees at 8 bases. The CDR3 consists of 14 residues. J lost 4 bases, V lost 4 bases, and 5 bases had no gene match. CDR1 and CDR2 from the germline V gene are SEHNR and FQNEAQ (reference sequence). The CDR3 nucleotides read TGTGCCAGCAGCTCCGACAGGGGAGCCTATGGCTACACCTTC. Protein: CASSSDRGAYGYTF.

The chain employs TRBV5-1 and TRBJ1-3; possibly TRBD1 for D (6 bases). V shed 0 bases and J shed 6 bases, with 10 bases lying between them. Germline-derived CDR1 and CDR2 are SGHRS and YFSETQ. CDR3 length: 14 amino acids. The CDR3 region has the DNA TGCGCCAGCAGCTTGGCCCCAGGGGAAAACACCATATATTTT. This encodes CASSLAPGENTIYF.

The V gene is TRBV7-9, the J gene TRBJ2-1; D not resolved. V was clipped by 6 bases and J by 4 bases, with 7 bases between them. This CDR3 has 12 residues. The germline V gene has CDR1 SEHNR and CDR2 FQNEAQ (reference sequence). CDR3 in DNA: TGTGCCAGCAGTTCTCCTTACAATGAGCAGTTCTTC. This encodes CASSSPYNEQFF.

This chain links TRBV6-5 with TRBJ2-7; a possible D gene is TRBD1 (6 bases). Germline V lookup: CDR1 MNHEY, CDR2 SVGAGI. This CDR3 contains 12 residues. The V end lost 6 bases, the J end lost 5 bases, and 11 bases lay between the germline ends. As DNA, the CDR3 is TGTGCCAGCAGATTACAGGGAAACGAGCAGTACTTC. Translation gives CASRLQGNEQYF.

This sequence joins TRBV7-9 and TRBJ1-2; D unresolved. The germline V and J ends were trimmed by 2 bases and 7 bases, with 11 bases remaining between them. Looked up from germline, CDR1 is SEHNR and CDR2 is FQNEAQ (reference sequence). The CDR3 has 13 amino acids. The CDR3 loop is CASSLTSGFGYTF. CDR3 nucleotides: TGTGCCAGCAGCTTAACGTCGGGATTTGGCTACACCTTC.

CDR3 in DNA: TGTGCCAGCAGTTTTTTGGGGGCAGCTTTCTTT. Translation: CASSFLGAAFF. The genes are TRBV12-3 or TRBV12-4 and TRBJ1-1; a weak D match, TRBD1 (6 bases). CDR3 size: 11 residues. V dropped 3 bases and J dropped 10 bases, with 9 bases sitting between them.

The chain carries TRBV7-9 and TRBJ2-2; possible D gene TRBD2, 7 bases. CDR1 SEHNR and CDR2 FQNEAQ come from the germline V gene (reference sequence). The CDR3 is 15 residues long. Trimming removed 5 bases from V and 6 bases from J, with 16 bases in between. The CDR3 DNA follows: TGTGCCAGCAGCCAAGCCTTCGGGGGGCCCGGGGAGCTGTTTTTT. Translated: CASSQAFGGPGELFF. The variable domain in full, with the rest retrieved from reference TRBV7-9 and TRBJ2-2, is DTGVSQNPRHKITKRGQNVTFRCDPISEHNRLYWYRQTLGQGPEFLTYFQNEAQLEKSRLLSDRFSAERPKGSFSTLEIQRTEQGDSAMYLCASSQAFGGPGELFFGEGSRLTVL.

This sequence joins TRBV24-1 and TRBJ2-1; 7 bases line up with TRBD2. The V gene's germline CDR1 is KGHDR and CDR2 SFDVKD. This CDR3 has 15 amino acids. V lost 0 bases to trimming and J lost 7 bases; unmatched junction nucleotides: 5. CDR3 bases: TGTGCCACCAGTGATTTGCAGGCGGGGGTAAATGAGCAGTTCTTC. Translation: CATSDLQAGVNEQFF.

The chain is built from TRBV7-8 and TRBJ2-2; D call uncertain. Germline CDR1 and CDR2: SGHVS and FQNEAQ. The germline V and J ends were trimmed by 2 bases and 8 bases, with 9 bases remaining between them. This CDR3 is built from 13 residues. CDR3 sequence reads: CASSLFKEGELFF. DNA for the CDR3: TGTGCCAGCAGCTTATTTAAGGAGGGGGAGCTGTTTTTT.

The chain carries TRBV4-1 and TRBJ1-4, with TRBD1 matching 11 bases. The V gene end was trimmed by 5 bases and the J gene end by 5 bases; junction bases not matched to a gene: 7. Germline CDR1 MGHRA, CDR2 YSYEKL. The CDR3 covers 16 residues. The CDR3 bases are TGCGCCAGCAGCAAAGGACAGGGGGCTGGAAATGAAAAACTGTTTTTT. Protein sequence: CASSKGQGAGNEKLFF.

V gene TRBV30 combines with J gene TRBJ1-6; D unclear. This CDR3 is built from 14 residues. CDR1 GTSNPN and CDR2 SVGIG come from the germline V gene (reference sequence). Between the trimmed V and J ends, which lost 4 bases and 7 bases, there was a span of 14 bases. The CDR3 region is CAWTRARVNSPLHF. DNA for the CDR3: TGTGCCTGGACTCGCGCGCGGGTCAATTCACCCCTCCACTTT.

The chain links TRBV19 to TRBJ1-2; D gene unclear. The germline V gene has CDR1 LNHDA and CDR2 SQIVND (reference sequence). The CDR3 is 12 amino acids. Between the trimmed V and J ends, which lost 7 bases and 7 bases, there was a span of 13 bases. The CDR3 region has the DNA TGTGCCAGTAAGTTTGAGCGGAGTGGCTACACCTTC. This translates into CASKFERSGYTF.